The 23 T cell receptor beta chains below come from one sample, sequenced in a study of blood T cell repertoires in COVID-19. TCRdb's copy holds only in-frame clones and misses some; the assay was immunoSEQ multiplex PCR. This sample yields about 330,000 clones, of which roughly 86% are seen a single time; 9.5% to 10% belongs to the top ten. Material: peripheral blood. Receptor source: a man younger than 40 with COVID-19, enrolled during active disease.

The chain has TRBV11-1 and TRBJ2-5; TRBD2 might be the D (5 bases). CDR1 and CDR2 from the germline V gene are SGHAT and FQDESV (reference sequence). The CDR3 has 14 amino acids. Trimming removed 4 bases at V and 2 bases at J, with 11 bases between. In nucleotides, the CDR3 is TGTGCCAGCAGCTCCCAGGACTGGCAAGAGACCCAGTACTTC. It translates to CASSSQDWQETQYF.

The CDR3 here is CASSISRDSYEQYF. The CDR3 DNA sequence: TGTGCCAGTAGTATCAGCAGGGATTCTTACGAGCAGTACTTC. This chain connects TRBV19 to TRBJ2-7; possible D gene TRBD1, 5 bases. The length of the CDR3 is 14 residues. V gave up 3 bases and J gave up 4 bases, with 13 bases separating them. Germline V gene sequence: CDR1 LNHDA, CDR2 SQIVND (reference sequence).

The CDR3 loop is CASSLGGAREQFF. CDR3 bases: TGTGCCAGCAGTTTAGGCGGGGCGCGGGAGCAGTTCTTC. This chain joins TRBV12-3 or TRBV12-4 and TRBJ2-1; possible D gene TRBD2, 6 bases. The CDR3 extends over 13 amino acids. V dropped 1 base and J dropped 10 bases, with 11 bases sitting between them.

The V call is TRBV6-1, the J call TRBJ1-3, with D possibly matching TRBD1 (5 bases). Trimming pared 4 bases from V and 8 bases from J, leaving 24 bases between. CDR1 MNHNS and CDR2 SASEGT come from the germline V gene. The CDR3 is made up of 17 amino acids. The CDR3, as DNA: TGTGCCAGCAGTGGTGACAGCCCATGGAGTATAGAAGACACCATATATTTT. Encoded protein: CASSGDSPWSIEDTIYF.

This clone was detected once. The chain carries TRBV5-4 and TRBJ2-7, with a weak D call TRBD2 (6 bases). Trimming pared 0 bases from V and 3 bases from J, leaving 13 bases between. The germline gives CDR1 SGHNT, CDR2 YYREEE (reference sequence). This CDR3 has 15 residues. CDR3 sequence: CASSLATGGIYEQYF. Written as DNA, the CDR3 is TGTGCCAGCAGCTTGGCAACTGGGGGGATCTACGAGCAGTACTTC.

The rearrangement links TRBV5-1 to TRBJ1-4; D possibly corresponds to TRBD1 (5 bases). The germline V gene has CDR1 SGHRS and CDR2 YFSETQ. The V end was cut by 0 bases, the J end by 8 bases, with 8 bases between. CDR3 length: 13 residues. CDR3 coding DNA: TGCGCCAGCAGCTTGGATCAGGGAGAAAAACTGTTTTTT. Protein: CASSLDQGEKLFF.

This clone was found once. V and J are TRBV5-1 and TRBJ2-1; no clear D. Trimming removed 3 bases at V and 0 bases at J, with 10 bases between. CDR3 length equals 15 residues. Germline V lookup: CDR1 SGHRS, CDR2 YFSETQ. The CDR3: CASSYATSSYNEQFF. The CDR3 DNA is TGCGCCAGCAGCTATGCGACAAGCTCCTACAATGAGCAGTTCTTC.

This chain connects TRBV7-8 to TRBJ1-5, with D possibly matching TRBD1 (5 bases). The CDR3 sequence is 14 residues long. Germline CDR1 and CDR2: SGHVS and FQNEAQ. Trimming stripped 3 bases from V and 4 bases from J, with 10 bases between. CDR3 protein: CASSLWDSNQPQHF. For the CDR3, the DNA is TGTGCCAGCAGCTTGTGGGACTCGAATCAGCCCCAGCATTTT.

The genes are TRBV20-1 and TRBJ2-7, with D tentatively TRBD2 (5 bases). The CDR3 sequence is 11 residues long. Germline V lookup: CDR1 DFQATT, CDR2 SNEGSKA (reference sequence). The germline V and J ends were trimmed by 5 bases and 4 bases, with 9 bases remaining between them. The CDR3 DNA reads TGCAGTGCTCGGGGTGGTTACGAGCAGTACTTC. It yields the protein CSARGGYEQYF.

The rearrangement joins TRBV29-1 to TRBJ2-3; 11 bases agree with TRBD2. The CDR3 is 16 amino acids. Germline CDR1 is SQVTM and CDR2 is ANQGSEA. The V segment lost 5 bases and the J segment 7 bases; nucleotides outside the gene matches: 14. The CDR3 reads CSVLRTSGYIRNTQYF. CDR3 nucleotide sequence: TGCAGCGTTCTCCGGACTAGCGGGTATATCAGGAATACGCAGTATTTT.

The chain uses TRBV4-2 and TRBJ2-3, with 14 bases identical to TRBD2. J was trimmed by 2 bases and V by 4 bases; bases with no gene match: 5. The CDR3 totals 17 residues. The germline CDR1 and CDR2 sequences are LGHNA and YNFKEQ. CDR3 amino acids: CASSLLTSGGATDTQYF. The CDR3 region has the DNA TGTGCCAGCAGCCTCTTGACTAGCGGGGGGGCCACAGATACGCAGTATTTT.

The V and J genes are TRBV6-5 and TRBJ1-1; D call uncertain. The CDR3 extends over 14 amino acids. CDR1 and CDR2 from the germline V gene are MNHEY and SVGAGI. Trimming took off 6 bases at V and 0 bases at J, with 11 bases between the two ends. CDR3 in amino acids: CASSLTFMNTEAFF. In DNA form, the CDR3 reads TGTGCCAGCAGCTTAACTTTCATGAACACTGAAGCTTTCTTT.

This chain joins TRBV6-1 and TRBJ1-2; 8 nucleotides line up with TRBD1. In germline, CDR1 is MNHNS, CDR2 SASEGT. Trimming at V came to 2 bases and at J to 1 base, leaving 6 bases not matched to a gene. This CDR3 is 16 amino acids long. This CDR3 reads CASSESTGVINYGYTF. CDR3 nucleotide sequence: TGTGCCAGCAGTGAATCGACAGGGGTGATTAACTATGGCTACACCTTC.

The J gene is TRBJ2-1, the V gene TRBV11-3; 9 bases are a match to TRBD1. The germline V gene has CDR1 SGHNT and CDR2 YENEEA. Trimming at V came to 0 bases and at J to 8 bases, leaving 11 bases not matched to a gene. The CDR3 runs 17 residues. The CDR3 is CASSLDGVGQGKHEQFF. The DNA of the CDR3 is TGTGCCAGCAGCTTAGATGGGGTCGGACAGGGGAAACATGAGCAGTTCTTC.

V gene TRBV7-9 combines with J gene TRBJ1-6; 8 nucleotides align to TRBD1. The germline V gene has CDR1 SEHNR and CDR2 FQNEAQ (reference sequence). The CDR3 extends over 15 amino acids. J lost 9 bases, V lost 5 bases, and 9 bases had no gene match. CDR3 in DNA: TGTGCCAGCAGCCTTAGCGGACAGGGTGGTTCACCCCTCCACTTT. It yields the protein CASSLSGQGGSPLHF.

The CDR3 region has the DNA TGTGCCAGCAGTGAACAGGATCCCCAAGACACTGAAGCTTTCTTT. Its protein is CASSEQDPQDTEAFF. This chain links TRBV2 with TRBJ1-1; no reliable D call. The CDR3 sequence is 15 residues long. The germline CDR1 and CDR2 sequences are SNHLY and FYNNEI. V shed 2 bases and J shed 3 bases, with 13 bases lying between them.

V usage is TRBV28 and J usage is TRBJ1-5; the D is unclear. Germline V CDR1 and CDR2: MDHEN, SYDVKM. The CDR3 runs to 15 residues. Deletions cut 6 bases from V and 2 bases from J, with 14 bases between. CDR3 sequence reads: CASRRGGMGNQPQHF. The DNA of the CDR3 is TGTGCCAGCAGACGGGGAGGGATGGGCAATCAGCCCCAGCATTTT.

V and J are TRBV6-5 and TRBJ1-2, with 12 bases that match TRBD1. CDR3 size: 15 residues. J gave up 7 bases and V 2 bases, and 5 bases lay outside the gene matches. Germline CDR1 is MNHEY and CDR2 is SVGAGI. The CDR3 nucleotides read TGTGCCAGCAGTTACCGGGACAGGGGGCGAAGTGGCTACACCTTC. Translated, it gives CASSYRDRGRSGYTF.

V usage is TRBV28 and J usage is TRBJ1-4; D remains ambiguous. Germline V gene sequence: CDR1 MDHEN, CDR2 SYDVKM. This CDR3 is 13 amino acids long. The V end was cut by 5 bases, the J end by 10 bases, with 14 bases between. The CDR3 here is CASSPPGGGKLFF. DNA of the CDR3: TGTGCCAGCAGTCCTCCCGGAGGTGGAAAACTGTTTTTT.

V gene TRBV19 combines with J gene TRBJ2-6, with D possibly matching TRBD1 (5 bases). Between the trimmed V and J ends, which lost 6 bases and 0 bases, there was a span of 15 bases. Germline CDR1 and CDR2: LNHDA and SQIVND (reference sequence). This CDR3 is 17 amino acids long. The CDR3 here is CASSLLRQSSGANVLTF. The CDR3 nucleotides are TGTGCCAGTAGCCTCCTCCGACAGAGCTCTGGGGCCAACGTCCTGACTTTC.

The chain is built from TRBV6-5 and TRBJ1-1, with 9 bases lining up with TRBD1. CDR3 size: 16 residues. CDR1 and CDR2 (germline): MNHEY, SVGAGI. V was pared by 4 bases and J by 7 bases, with 13 bases of the junction left unmatched. The CDR3: CASSSTSTGGENEAFF. The CDR3 DNA sequence: TGTGCCAGCAGTTCAACATCCACAGGGGGCGAGAATGAAGCTTTCTTT.

The rearrangement links TRBV6-6 to TRBJ1-1, with a tentative D call TRBD1 (5 bases). CDR3 length equals 14 residues. With 6 bases removed from V and 3 bases from J, the gap between germline ends came to 14 bases. CDR1 and CDR2 (germline): MNHNY, SVGAGI (reference sequence). The CDR3 bases are TGTGCCAGCAGACCCCCAGGGTGGGACACTGAAGCTTTCTTT. Translation: CASRPPGWDTEAFF.

The CDR3 loop is CASSAPPGGTNSYGYTF. The CDR3 DNA reads TGTGCCAGCAGTGCGCCCCCTGGAGGGACCAACTCCTATGGCTACACCTTC. This chain joins TRBV6-1 and TRBJ1-2; TRBD1 might be the D (5 bases). The germline V gene encodes CDR1 MNHNS and CDR2 SASEGT. This CDR3 has 17 residues. Trimming stripped 4 bases from V and 4 bases from J, with 22 bases between.